This TCR beta chain originates from a study of shared clonotypes between healthy human individuals. Overall study findings and caveats: For naive CD4 cells, approximately 4.8% of clonotypes were shared across a handful of donors. Among donors, the sharing of clonotypes was expected to be influenced by sequencing depth.

Study donors comprised healthy, HIV-negative adults devoid of recent acute infection or vaccination. Regarding this clone: The antigen remains unidentified.

How the authors handled the data: ImmunoSEQ yielded junction-only sequences lacking quality scores, so filtering differed. Assay used: immunoSEQ multiplex PCR; TCRdb lists only in-frame clones, some missing. Clone size and the V and J calls come from that table; the DNA yielded D and trimming. Among some 2.1 million clones listed, roughly 94% were seen once. This CDR3 region has 18 residues. V lost 4 bases and J lost 0; bases outside the gene matches: 8. Germline V lookup: CDR1 KGHSH, CDR2 LQKENI. The source is a man between 18 and 29 years old in good health. The sequencing sample was made of naive CD4+ T cells sorted from blood. Subset indicated: CD45RA+ positively selected. The chain couples TRBV18 to TRBJ1-4, with 10 bases that match TRBD1. The DNA for the CDR3 is TGTGCCAGCTCACTAAGGGACAGGGGACCCACAACTAATGAAAAACTGTTTTTT. Residues: CASSLRDRGPTTNEKLFF.